This entry describes one T cell receptor beta chain. Clones were read by immunoSEQ multiplex PCR, and TCRdb kept only the in-frame ones, dropping some. This sample yields about 130,000 clones, of which roughly four fifths are seen a single time; 3.8% belongs to the top ten. These data originate in a study of blood T cell repertoires in COVID-19. Study context: Samples came from the United States, Italy and Spain, spanning acute and convalescent COVID-19.

This CDR3 has 14 amino acids. J was trimmed by 4 bases and V by 5 bases; bases with no gene match: 7. The germline CDR1 and CDR2 sequences are MDHEN and SYDVKM. Sequencing was carried out using peripheral blood. The J gene is TRBJ1-2, the V gene TRBV28, with 7 nucleotides matching TRBD1. This TCR was recovered from a woman aged 45-65 years with acute or convalescent COVID-19. The CDR3 DNA sequence: TGTGCCAGCAGTGACGGACAGGCGGGCTATGGCTACACCTTC. Its protein is CASSDGQAGYGYTF.